Below are 21 T cell receptor beta chains sequenced from a single sample in a study of blood T cell repertoires in COVID-19. TCRdb keeps only in-frame clones here, not all; method: immunoSEQ multiplex PCR. The sample includes some 390,000 clones, 80% to 90% seen only once; the top ten take around 1.1%. Input material: PBMCs or T cells enriched from blood (not recorded which). The receptors shown here come from a man younger than 45 who had recovered from COVID-19.

The rearrangement uses TRBV7-3 and TRBJ2-1; unclear D gene. The germline CDR1 and CDR2 sequences are SGHTA and FQGTGA. This CDR3 is 17 amino acids long. The V end lost 2 bases, the J end lost 2 bases, and 16 bases lay between the germline ends. The CDR3 DNA sequence: TGTGCCAGCAGCTTAGTGCCGGGTTTATTCGCCTACAATGAGCAGTTCTTC. Translating it yields CASSLVPGLFAYNEQFF.

This sequence joins TRBV18 and TRBJ2-7, with TRBD1 matching over 10 bases. The CDR3 is 15 residues long. CDR1 is KGHSH and CDR2 is LQKENI in the germline V gene. The ends lost 5 bases at V and 5 bases at J; junction bases unmatched: 9. In DNA, the CDR3 is TGTGCCAGCTCAGCGACCGGGACAGGGGTCCACGAGCAGTACTTC. This gives the protein CASSATGTGVHEQYF.

The genes are TRBV5-8 and TRBJ2-7, with a tentative D call TRBD2 (6 bases). The V and J ends lost 7 bases and 3 bases respectively, with 8 bases between them. Germline V lookup: CDR1 SGHTS, CDR2 YDEGEE. This CDR3 has 11 amino acids. CDR3 residues: CASPGVYEQYF. The CDR3 DNA reads TGTGCCAGCCCGGGGGTCTACGAGCAGTACTTC. Full variable domain (outside the CDR3, taken from reference TRBV5-8 and TRBJ2-7): EAGVTQSPTHLIKTRGQQATLRCSPISGHTSVYWYQQALGLGLQFLLWYDEGEERNRGNFPPRFSGRQFPNYSSELNVNALELEDSALYLCASPGVYEQYFGPGTRLTVT.

This clone was seen a single time. The rearrangement uses TRBV7-9 and TRBJ2-4; 13 bases line up with TRBD2. The CDR3 covers 16 residues. CDR1 and CDR2 (germline): SEHNR, FQNEAQ (reference sequence). Losses at the gene ends were 10 bases for V and 3 bases for J; bases not matched to a gene: 9. CDR3 amino acids: CATRTSGSVGKNIQYF. The CDR3, as DNA: TGTGCCACCAGGACTAGCGGGAGTGTCGGCAAAAACATTCAGTACTTC.

V usage is TRBV15 and J usage is TRBJ2-5, with TRBD1 matching 7 bases. CDR1 is LNHNV, CDR2 YYDKDF, per germline (reference sequence). V was pared by 3 bases and J by 1 base, with 8 bases of the junction left unmatched. The CDR3 sequence is 16 residues long. The CDR3 reads CATSSPSGDSQETQYF. CDR3 nucleotides: TGTGCCACCAGCAGCCCCTCCGGGGACAGCCAAGAGACCCAGTACTTC.

The rearrangement uses TRBV27 and TRBJ1-1, with 9 bases aligning to TRBD1. V was clipped by 6 bases and J by 5 bases; unmatched bases: 7. Germline loops: CDR1 MNHEY, CDR2 SMNVEV (reference sequence). This CDR3 is 14 amino acids long. The CDR3 is CASRTTGGRTEAFF. CDR3 nucleotide sequence: TGTGCCAGCAGAACAACAGGGGGCCGGACTGAAGCTTTCTTT.

The chain joins TRBV12-3 or TRBV12-4 to TRBJ1-1, with D perhaps TRBD1 (5 bases). This CDR3 region has 13 residues. Trimming pared 5 bases from V and 1 base from J, leaving 8 bases between. The CDR3 bases are TGTGCCAGCAGTCGACAGCGGAACACTGAAGCTTTCTTT. It encodes CASSRQRNTEAFF.

The V call is TRBV5-1, the J call TRBJ2-1; TRBD1 aligns across 8 bases. The CDR3 covers 15 residues. Per germline, CDR1 SGHRS and CDR2 YFSETQ. V shed 3 bases, J shed 1 base, and the junction held 3 bases outside the gene matches. CDR3: CASSSTGESYNEQFF. The CDR3 bases are TGCGCCAGCAGCTCGACAGGGGAGTCCTACAATGAGCAGTTCTTC.

The chain is built from TRBV7-8 and TRBJ2-6, with D perhaps matching TRBD2 (5 bases). This CDR3 is 15 amino acids long. Trimming pared 8 bases from V and 0 bases from J, leaving 11 bases between. Germline CDR1 reads SGHVS; CDR2 reads FQNEAQ. The CDR3, as DNA: TGTGCCAGCGCGACGGGGAACTCTGGGGCCAACGTCCTGACTTTC. The encoded protein is CASATGNSGANVLTF.

The J gene is TRBJ1-4, the V gene TRBV18; 8 bases match TRBD1. V trimming: 5 bases; J trimming: 5 bases; junction bases outside the gene matches: 13. The CDR3 consists of 17 residues. In germline, CDR1 is KGHSH, CDR2 LQKENI. The CDR3, as DNA: TGTGCCAGCTCAAAGGACCAAGCAGGGGGCGGAAATGAAAAACTGTTTTTT. Protein: CASSKDQAGGGNEKLFF.

V gene TRBV3-1 (or the pseudogene TRBV3-2) combines with J gene TRBJ1-1; tentative D call: TRBD1 (5 bases). Germline CDR1 LGHDT, CDR2 YNNKEL (reference sequence). The CDR3 sequence is 14 residues long. Trimming stripped 3 bases from V and 3 bases from J, with 11 bases between. CDR3 amino acids: CASSQGGFDTEAFF. The CDR3 nucleotides are TGTGCCAGCAGCCAGGGGGGGTTTGACACTGAAGCTTTCTTT.

This chain links TRBV25-1 with TRBJ2-7; 8 bases align to TRBD1. Unmatched junction bases numbered 5, after V lost 7 bases and J lost 6 bases. In germline, CDR1 is MGHDK, CDR2 SYGVNS. CDR3 length equals 12 residues. The CDR3 bases are TGTGCCAGCACTCTGACAGGGGTCGAGCAGTACTTC. This codes for CASTLTGVEQYF.

This sequence joins TRBV24-1 and TRBJ2-1; 7 nucleotides align to TRBD2. V gave up 0 bases and J gave up 1 base; unmatched junction bases: 2. Germline CDR1 and CDR2: KGHDR and SFDVKD. The CDR3 spans 16 residues. CDR3 DNA sequence: TGTGCCACCAGTGATTTGGCGGGAGCGTCCTACAATGAGCAGTTCTTC. Its protein is CATSDLAGASYNEQFF.

The chain links TRBV28 to TRBJ1-3; D is perhaps TRBD1 (6 bases). This CDR3 has 16 amino acids. Germline lookup yields CDR1 MDHEN and CDR2 SYDVKM. Trimming left V 1 base short and J 0 bases short, with 10 bases between. Written as DNA, the CDR3 is TGTGCCAGCAGTTTATCGGGGACACCCTCTGGAAACACCATATATTTT. It yields the protein CASSLSGTPSGNTIYF.

This chain connects TRBV7-6 to TRBJ1-1; weak D call: TRBD1 (5 bases). Germline V gives CDR1 SGHVS, CDR2 FNYEAQ. V gave up 4 bases and J gave up 6 bases, with 15 bases separating them. The CDR3 totals 14 residues. The CDR3, as DNA: TGTGCCAGCAGCTCGTCCGGGGGGTTATCTGAAGCTTTCTTT. Translated, it gives CASSSSGGLSEAFF.

In this sample, this clone turned up once. The rearrangement uses TRBV29-1 and TRBJ2-1; 7 nucleotides agree with TRBD1. Germline V gene lookup returns CDR1 SQVTM and CDR2 ANQGSEA. This CDR3 comprises 13 residues. V shed 3 bases and J 6 bases; nucleotides not matched to a gene: 5. CDR3 sequence reads: CSVERGLGNEQFF. DNA of the CDR3: TGCAGCGTTGAGAGGGGGCTTGGCAATGAGCAGTTCTTC.

The V gene is TRBV30, the J gene TRBJ2-7; TRBD2 aligns across 11 bases. There are 15 residues in the CDR3. Germline loops: CDR1 GTSNPN, CDR2 SVGIG (reference sequence). Losses at the gene ends were 0 bases for V and 5 bases for J; bases not matched to a gene: 6. In DNA, the CDR3 is TGTGCCTGGAGTGTTTATTTGGGACTAGCGGACGAGCAGTACTTC. This codes for CAWSVYLGLADEQYF.

The chain uses TRBV4-1 and TRBJ1-3, with 10 bases lining up with TRBD1. This CDR3 is 16 amino acids long. V shed 3 bases, J shed 5 bases, and the junction held 7 bases outside the gene matches. CDR1 and CDR2 (germline): MGHRA, YSYEKL. CDR3 DNA sequence: TGCGCCAGCAGCCAGTGGGAGGGACAGGGGAGAAACACCATATATTTT. It is translated as CASSQWEGQGRNTIYF.

The V call is TRBV18, the J call TRBJ2-5; possible D gene TRBD2, 6 bases. The CDR3 runs 16 residues. V shed 1 base and J shed 2 bases, with 14 bases lying between them. CDR1 and CDR2 from the germline V gene are KGHSH and LQKENI. CDR3 loop: CASSPQFLAKQETQYF. The DNA of the CDR3 is TGTGCCAGCTCACCACAATTCCTAGCGAAACAAGAGACCCAGTACTTC.

The chain is built from TRBV12-5 and TRBJ2-7; 8 bases align to TRBD1. The length of the CDR3 is 16 residues. Germline values: CDR1 LGHNT, CDR2 FRNRAP. With 1 base clipped from V and 1 base from J, the junction kept 6 bases outside the gene matches. The CDR3 region has the DNA TGTGCTAGTGGTTTGGGAAGCCGGGACAGGTCCTACGAGCAGTACTTC. It is translated as CASGLGSRDRSYEQYF. The variable domain in full, with the rest retrieved from reference TRBV12-5 and TRBJ2-7, is DARVTQTPRHKVTEMGQEVTMRCQPILGHNTVFWYRQTMMQGLELLAYFRNRAPLDDSGMPKDRFSAEMPDATLATLKIQPSEPRDSAVYFCASGLGSRDRSYEQYFGPGTRLTVT.

V gene TRBV9 combines with J gene TRBJ1-3; 7 bases agree with TRBD1. CDR1 is SGDLS and CDR2 is YYNGEE in the germline V gene. With 0 bases clipped from V and 0 bases from J, the junction kept 3 bases outside the gene matches. The CDR3 covers 16 residues. The CDR3 coding sequence is TGTGCCAGCAGCGTAGCGGGGGACAGCTCTGGAAACACCATATATTTT. Its translation is CASSVAGDSSGNTIYF.